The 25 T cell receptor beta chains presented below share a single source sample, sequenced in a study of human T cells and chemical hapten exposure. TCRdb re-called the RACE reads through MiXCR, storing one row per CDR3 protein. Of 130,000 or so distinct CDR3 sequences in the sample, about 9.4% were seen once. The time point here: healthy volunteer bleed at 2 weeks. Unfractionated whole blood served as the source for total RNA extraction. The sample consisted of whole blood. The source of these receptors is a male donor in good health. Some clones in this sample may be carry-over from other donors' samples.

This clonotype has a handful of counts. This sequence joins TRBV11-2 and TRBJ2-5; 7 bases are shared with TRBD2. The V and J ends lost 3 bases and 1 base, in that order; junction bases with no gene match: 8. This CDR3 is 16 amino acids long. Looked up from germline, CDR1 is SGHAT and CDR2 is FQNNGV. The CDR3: CASSFYPTSTQETQYF. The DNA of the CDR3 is TGTGCCAGCAGCTTTTACCCGACTAGCACCCAAGAGACCCAGTACTTC.

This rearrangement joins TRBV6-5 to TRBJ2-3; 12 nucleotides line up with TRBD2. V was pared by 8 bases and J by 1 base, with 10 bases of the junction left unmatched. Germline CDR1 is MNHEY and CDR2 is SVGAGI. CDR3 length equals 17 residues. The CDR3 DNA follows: TGTGCCAGCGGGTCGACTAGCGGGGGTTTCCGCACAGATACGCAGTATTTT. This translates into CASGSTSGGFRTDTQYF.

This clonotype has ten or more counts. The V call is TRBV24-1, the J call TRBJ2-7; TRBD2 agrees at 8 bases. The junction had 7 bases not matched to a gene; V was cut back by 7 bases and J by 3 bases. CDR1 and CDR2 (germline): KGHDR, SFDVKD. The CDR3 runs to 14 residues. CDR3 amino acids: CATSLSGSCYEQYF. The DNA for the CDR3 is TGTGCCACCAGCCTCAGCGGGAGTTGCTACGAGCAGTACTTC.

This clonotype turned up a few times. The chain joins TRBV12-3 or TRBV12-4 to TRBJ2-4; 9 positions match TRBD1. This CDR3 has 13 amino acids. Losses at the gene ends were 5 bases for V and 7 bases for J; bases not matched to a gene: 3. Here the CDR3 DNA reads TGTGCCAGCAGTCCGGACAGGGGTAACATTCAGTACTTC. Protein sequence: CASSPDRGNIQYF.

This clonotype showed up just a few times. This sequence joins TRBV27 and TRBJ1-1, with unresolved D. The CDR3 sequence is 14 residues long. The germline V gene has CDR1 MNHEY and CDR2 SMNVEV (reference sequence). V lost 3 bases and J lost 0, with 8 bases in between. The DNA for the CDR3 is TGTGCCAGCAGTTTGAAGGCATTGAACACTGAAGCTTTCTTT. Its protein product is CASSLKALNTEAFF.

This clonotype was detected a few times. Here the CDR3 reads CASSGDLTGANVLTF. The DNA of the CDR3 is TGTGCCAGCAGCGGCGACTTGACTGGGGCCAACGTCCTGACTTTC. The chain links TRBV4-2 to TRBJ2-6; no definite D call. Trimming shortened V by 5 bases and J by 2 bases, and 10 bases separated the two germline ends. The CDR3 is 15 residues long. Germline CDR1 is LGHNA and CDR2 is YNFKEQ.

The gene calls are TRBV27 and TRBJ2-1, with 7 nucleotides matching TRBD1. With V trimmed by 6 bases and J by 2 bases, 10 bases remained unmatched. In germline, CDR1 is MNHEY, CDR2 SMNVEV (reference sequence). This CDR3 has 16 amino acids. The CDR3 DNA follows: TGTGCCAGCAGCCTGACAGGGAAGTTTCCCTACAATGAGCAGTTCTTC. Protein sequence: CASSLTGKFPYNEQFF.

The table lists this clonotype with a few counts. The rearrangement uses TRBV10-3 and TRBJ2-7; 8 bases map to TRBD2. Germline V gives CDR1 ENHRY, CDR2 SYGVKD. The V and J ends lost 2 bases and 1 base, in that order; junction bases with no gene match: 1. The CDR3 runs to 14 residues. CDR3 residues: CAISEASGSYEQYF. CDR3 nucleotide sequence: TGTGCCATCAGTGAGGCTAGCGGGTCCTACGAGCAGTACTTC.

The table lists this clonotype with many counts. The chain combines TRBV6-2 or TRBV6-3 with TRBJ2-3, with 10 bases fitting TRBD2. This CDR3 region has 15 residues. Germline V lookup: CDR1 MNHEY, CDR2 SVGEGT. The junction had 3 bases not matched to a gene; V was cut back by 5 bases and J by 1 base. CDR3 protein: CASSIAGGGTDTQYF. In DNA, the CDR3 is TGTGCCAGCAGTATAGCGGGGGGAGGCACAGATACGCAGTATTTT.

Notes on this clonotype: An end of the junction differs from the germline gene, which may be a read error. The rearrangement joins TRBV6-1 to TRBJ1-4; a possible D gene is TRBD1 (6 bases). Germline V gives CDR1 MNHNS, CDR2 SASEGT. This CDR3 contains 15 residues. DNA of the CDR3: TGTGCCAGCAGCGAAGGGGGGTCGGCTAATGAAAAACTGTTTTTT. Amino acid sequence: CASSEGGSANEKLFF.

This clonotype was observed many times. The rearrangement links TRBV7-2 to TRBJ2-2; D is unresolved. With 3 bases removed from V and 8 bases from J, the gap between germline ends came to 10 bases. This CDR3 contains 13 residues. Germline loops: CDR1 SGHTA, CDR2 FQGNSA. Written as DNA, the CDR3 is TGTGCCAGCAGCTTCACGCTAGGAGGGGAGCTGTTTTTT. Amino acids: CASSFTLGGELFF. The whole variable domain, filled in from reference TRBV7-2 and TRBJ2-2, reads GAGVSQSPSNKVTEKGKDVELRCDPISGHTALYWYRQSLGQGLEFLIYFQGNSAPDKSGLPSDRFSAERTGGSVSTLTIQRTQQEDSAVYLCASSFTLGGELFFGEGSRLTVL.

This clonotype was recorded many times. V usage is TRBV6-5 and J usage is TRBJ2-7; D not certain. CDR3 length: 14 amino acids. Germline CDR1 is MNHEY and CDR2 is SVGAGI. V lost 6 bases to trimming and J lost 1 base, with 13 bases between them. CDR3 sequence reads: CASRFLSSSYEQYF. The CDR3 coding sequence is TGTGCCAGCAGGTTCCTGTCGAGTTCCTACGAGCAGTACTTC.

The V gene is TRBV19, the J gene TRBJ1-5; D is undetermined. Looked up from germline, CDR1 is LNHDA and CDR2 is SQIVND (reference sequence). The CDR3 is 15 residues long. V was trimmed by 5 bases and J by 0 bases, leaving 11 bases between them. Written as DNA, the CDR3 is TGTGCCAGTAGTCCAGACAATCTTAGCAATCAGCCCCAGCATTTT. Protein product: CASSPDNLSNQPQHF.

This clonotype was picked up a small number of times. CDR3 loop: CASRQAGLPHNEQFF. The CDR3 DNA follows: TGTGCCAGTAGACAAGCGGGGCTCCCTCACAATGAGCAGTTCTTC. The chain couples TRBV19 to TRBJ2-1; the match to TRBD2 covers 7 bases. After removal of 6 bases from V and 5 bases from J, the junction contained 10 bases not matched to a gene. CDR1 is LNHDA, CDR2 SQIVND, per germline (reference sequence). This CDR3 has 15 residues.

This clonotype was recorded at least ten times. CDR3 amino acids: CSVKGLVVGEQYF. CDR3 nucleotides: TGCAGCGTTAAGGGACTAGTGGTTGGGGAGCAGTACTTC. This chain connects TRBV29-1 to TRBJ2-7; 8 bases are shared with TRBD2. This CDR3 is 13 amino acids long. V shed 5 bases and J 7 bases; nucleotides not matched to a gene: 10. Per germline, CDR1 SQVTM and CDR2 ANQGSEA.

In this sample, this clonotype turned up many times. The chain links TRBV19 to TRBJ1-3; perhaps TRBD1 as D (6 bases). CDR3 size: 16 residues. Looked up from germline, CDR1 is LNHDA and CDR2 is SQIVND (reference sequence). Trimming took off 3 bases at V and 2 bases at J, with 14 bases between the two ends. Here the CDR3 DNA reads TGTGCCAGTAGTATTCCGCCAGGGGTTCCTGGAAACACCATATATTTT. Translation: CASSIPPGVPGNTIYF.

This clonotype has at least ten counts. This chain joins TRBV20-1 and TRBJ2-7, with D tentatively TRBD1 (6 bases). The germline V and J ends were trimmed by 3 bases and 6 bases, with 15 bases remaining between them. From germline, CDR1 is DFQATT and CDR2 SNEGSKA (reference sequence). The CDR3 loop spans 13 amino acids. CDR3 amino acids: CSARTGGLGEQYF. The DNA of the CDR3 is TGCAGTGCTAGGACAGGTGGTCTGGGCGAGCAGTACTTC.

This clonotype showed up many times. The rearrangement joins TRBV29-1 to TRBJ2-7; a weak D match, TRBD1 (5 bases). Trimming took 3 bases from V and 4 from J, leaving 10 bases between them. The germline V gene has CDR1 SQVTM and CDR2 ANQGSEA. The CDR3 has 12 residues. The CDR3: CSVEFRDYEQYF. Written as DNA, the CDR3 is TGCAGCGTTGAGTTCAGGGATTACGAGCAGTACTTC.

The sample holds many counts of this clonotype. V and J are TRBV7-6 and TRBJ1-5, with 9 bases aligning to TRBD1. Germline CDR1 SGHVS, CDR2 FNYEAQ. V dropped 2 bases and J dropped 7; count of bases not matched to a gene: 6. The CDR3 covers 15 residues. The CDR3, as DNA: TGTGCCAGCAGCTTAAAGGACAGGGGTGGCCAGCCCCAGCATTTT. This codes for CASSLKDRGGQPQHF. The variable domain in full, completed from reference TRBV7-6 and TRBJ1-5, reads GAGVSQSPRYKVTKRGQDVALRCDPISGHVSLYWYRQALGQGPEFLTYFNYEAQQDKSGLPNDRFSAERPEGSISTLTIQRTEQRDSAMYRCASSLKDRGGQPQHFGDGTRLSIL.

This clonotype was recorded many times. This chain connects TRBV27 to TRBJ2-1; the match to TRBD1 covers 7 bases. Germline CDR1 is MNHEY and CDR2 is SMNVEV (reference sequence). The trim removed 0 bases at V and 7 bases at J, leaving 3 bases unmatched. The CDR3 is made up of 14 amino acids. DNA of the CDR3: TGTGCCAGCAGTTTATCCCCCAGGGGGAATGAGCAGTTCTTC. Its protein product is CASSLSPRGNEQFF.

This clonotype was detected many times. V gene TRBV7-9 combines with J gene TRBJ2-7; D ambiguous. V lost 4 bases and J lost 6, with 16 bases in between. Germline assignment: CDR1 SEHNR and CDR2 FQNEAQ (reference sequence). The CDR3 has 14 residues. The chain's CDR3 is CASSSYVAGFEQYF. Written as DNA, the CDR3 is TGTGCCAGCAGCTCTTACGTCGCCGGGTTCGAGCAGTACTTC.

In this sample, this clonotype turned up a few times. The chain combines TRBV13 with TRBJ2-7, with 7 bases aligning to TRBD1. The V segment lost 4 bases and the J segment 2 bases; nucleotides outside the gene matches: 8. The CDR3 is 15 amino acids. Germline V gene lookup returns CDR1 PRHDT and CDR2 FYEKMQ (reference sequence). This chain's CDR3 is CASSSSQGRPYEQYF. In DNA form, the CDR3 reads TGTGCCAGCAGCTCCTCACAGGGGCGACCCTACGAGCAGTACTTC.

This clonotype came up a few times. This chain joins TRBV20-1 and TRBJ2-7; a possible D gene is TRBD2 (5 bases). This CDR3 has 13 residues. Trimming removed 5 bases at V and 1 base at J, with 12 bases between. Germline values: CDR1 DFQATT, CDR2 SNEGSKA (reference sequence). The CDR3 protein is CSAPARVSYEQYF. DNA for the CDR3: TGCAGTGCTCCGGCGCGGGTTTCCTACGAGCAGTACTTC.

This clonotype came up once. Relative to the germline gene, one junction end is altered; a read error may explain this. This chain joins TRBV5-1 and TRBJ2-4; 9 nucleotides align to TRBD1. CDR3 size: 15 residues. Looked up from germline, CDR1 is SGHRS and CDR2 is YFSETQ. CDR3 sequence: CVSSLTGGDRNIQYF. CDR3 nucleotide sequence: TGCGTCAGCAGCCTCACAGGGGGCGATCGAAACATTCAGTACTTC.

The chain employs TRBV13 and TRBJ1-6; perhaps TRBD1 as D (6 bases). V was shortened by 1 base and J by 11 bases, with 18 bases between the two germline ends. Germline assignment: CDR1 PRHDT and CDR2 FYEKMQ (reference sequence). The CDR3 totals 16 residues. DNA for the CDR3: TGTGCCAGCAGCTTAGTGGGGGGGGCAGGATGGGCACCCCTCCACTTT. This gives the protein CASSLVGGAGWAPLHF. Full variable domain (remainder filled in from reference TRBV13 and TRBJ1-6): AAGVIQSPRHLIKEKRETATLKCYPIPRHDTVYWYQQGPGQDPQFLISFYEKMQSDKGSIPDRFSAQQFSDYHSELNMSSLELGDSALYFCASSLVGGAGWAPLHFGNGTRLTVT.